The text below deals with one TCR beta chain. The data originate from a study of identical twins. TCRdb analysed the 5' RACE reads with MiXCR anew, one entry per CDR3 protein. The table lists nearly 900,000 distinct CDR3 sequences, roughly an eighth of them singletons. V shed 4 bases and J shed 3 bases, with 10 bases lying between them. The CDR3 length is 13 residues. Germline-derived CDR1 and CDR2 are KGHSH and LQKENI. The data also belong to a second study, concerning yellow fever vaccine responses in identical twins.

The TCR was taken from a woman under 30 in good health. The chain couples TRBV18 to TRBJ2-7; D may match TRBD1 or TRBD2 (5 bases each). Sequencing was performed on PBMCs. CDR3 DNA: TGTGCCAGCTCACGGGACGGATACTACGAGCAGTACTTC. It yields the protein CASSRDGYYEQYF.